The 13 T cell receptor beta chains below all came from one sample that was sequenced in a study of cytomegalovirus exposure and HLA in healthy donors. Primers for the PCR totalled 60 Vbeta and 13 Jbeta. The data were produced by immunoSEQ multiplex PCR, yet TCRdb's version contains in-frame clones alone and is incomplete. The data contain 200,000 or so clones, just over 75% of them singletons. The sequencing input was PBMCs. The receptors were gathered from a man aged 18 to 30 in good health and CMV-seronegative.

V usage is TRBV5-1 and J usage is TRBJ2-1; D unresolved. Trimming stripped 0 bases from V and 7 bases from J, with 11 bases between. Germline V gene sequence: CDR1 SGHRS, CDR2 YFSETQ. This CDR3 has 14 residues. For the CDR3, the DNA is TGCGCCAGCAGCTTGGTGATACACGGGAATGAGCAGTTCTTC. This codes for CASSLVIHGNEQFF. Filled out from reference TRBV5-1 and TRBJ2-1, the complete variable domain reads KAGVTQTPRYLIKTRGQQVTLSCSPISGHRSVSWYQQTPGQGLQFLFEYFSETQRNKGNFPGRFSGRQFSNSRSEMNVSTLELGDSALYLCASSLVIHGNEQFFGPGTRLTVL.

About this clone itself: Other nucleotide sequences in the sample specify the same CDR3. The chain employs TRBV28 and TRBJ2-3; TRBD2 matches 7 bases. Germline V gene sequence: CDR1 MDHEN, CDR2 SYDVKM. This CDR3 is built from 13 residues. Losses at the gene ends were 6 bases for V and 4 bases for J; bases not matched to a gene: 4. CDR3 sequence (DNA): TGTGCCAGCAGCCCGGGAGGTCCAGATACGCAGTATTTT. Translating it yields CASSPGGPDTQYF.

The chain is built from TRBV7-3 and TRBJ2-3; D gene ambiguous. Per germline, CDR1 SGHTA and CDR2 FQGTGA. The CDR3 runs to 13 residues. The germline V and J ends were trimmed by 8 bases and 0 bases, with 9 bases remaining between them. CDR3 nucleotide sequence: TGTGCCAGCGGTGCGGCTAGCACAGATACGCAGTATTTT. It translates to CASGAASTDTQYF.

The chain has TRBV15 and TRBJ2-1; maybe TRBD2 (5 bases). This CDR3 contains 14 residues. Trimming cost V 0 bases and J 4 bases, with 7 bases left between them. Germline CDR1 LNHNV, CDR2 YYDKDF (reference sequence). CDR3 DNA: TGTGCCACCAGCAGAGAAAGGACTTACAATGAGCAGTTCTTC. This codes for CATSRERTYNEQFF.

The rearrangement joins TRBV5-1 to TRBJ2-3, with a weak D call TRBD2 (6 bases). The V end was cut by 5 bases, the J end by 2 bases, with 15 bases between. Germline V gives CDR1 SGHRS, CDR2 YFSETQ. This CDR3 is built from 15 residues. The CDR3 DNA sequence: TGCGCCAGCAGTGTCGCGGCGGGAATCACAGATACGCAGTATTTT. This sequence encodes CASSVAAGITDTQYF.

CDR3 DNA: TGTGCCAGTAGTGCGGGGACAGGCTTGAACACTGAAGCTTTCTTT. It specifies CASSAGTGLNTEAFF. The chain has TRBV19 and TRBJ1-1; 8 nucleotides match TRBD1. V shed 5 bases, J shed 0 bases, and the junction held 5 bases outside the gene matches. The CDR3 is 15 amino acids. Germline CDR1 is LNHDA and CDR2 is SQIVND (reference sequence). The full variable domain, its missing parts supplied by reference TRBV19 and TRBJ1-1, is DGGITQSPKYLFRKEGQNVTLSCEQNLNHDAMYWYRQDPGQGLRLIYYSQIVNDFQKGDIAEGYSVSREKKESFPLTVTSAQKNPTAFYLCASSAGTGLNTEAFFGQGTRLTVV.

In DNA form, the CDR3 reads TGCAGCGTCGCGGACAGGGGGCTCGCTGAAGCTTTCTTT. This codes for CSVADRGLAEAFF. The rearrangement joins TRBV29-1 to TRBJ1-1; 11 bases match TRBD1. Germline V gene data show CDR1 as SQVTM and CDR2 as ANQGSEA. The V segment lost 6 bases and the J segment 6 bases; nucleotides outside the gene matches: 6. This CDR3 region has 13 residues. The whole variable domain, filled in from reference TRBV29-1 and TRBJ1-1, reads SAVISQKPSRDICQRGTSLTIQCQVDSQVTMMFWYRQQPGQSLTLIATANQGSEATYESGFVIDKFPISRPNLTFSTLTVSNMSPEDSSIYLCSVADRGLAEAFFGQGTRLTVV.

The chain combines TRBV4-1 with TRBJ1-6, with a tentative D call TRBD1 (5 bases). The CDR3 runs 13 residues. Trimming cost V 5 bases and J 7 bases, with 9 bases left between them. CDR1 is MGHRA and CDR2 is YSYEKL in the germline V gene. The CDR3 DNA is TGCGCCAGCAGCGTACCAGGGAATTCACCCCTCCACTTT. It translates to CASSVPGNSPLHF.

The chain recombines TRBV7-5 with TRBJ2-7; TRBD2 reflects the table's D call only, with no check against the DNA. TRBV7-5 has pseudogene status. This CDR3 has 17 amino acids. The CDR3 region is CARSVTWTAQSGDEQYF. The CDR3 nucleotides read TGTGCCAGAAGCGTGACCTGGACGGCCCAAAGCGGAGACGAGCAGTACTTC.

CDR3 nucleotide sequence: TGTGCCAGTAGTACCCCCCCGGGACAGGGTCCTTATGGCTACACCTTC. It codes for CASSTPPGQGPYGYTF. This chain joins TRBV19 and TRBJ1-2; 9 nucleotides match TRBD1. The V gene's germline CDR1 is LNHDA and CDR2 SQIVND (reference sequence). V shed 4 bases, J shed 5 bases, and the junction held 11 bases outside the gene matches. This CDR3 is 16 amino acids long.

In its sample, this clone was seen a few times. Other DNA sequences of this sample code for an identical CDR3. The chain employs TRBV5-1 and TRBJ2-3, with D possibly being TRBD2 (5 bases). The CDR3 has 12 amino acids. Deletions cut 4 bases from V and 6 bases from J, with 9 bases between. Per the germline V gene, CDR1 is SGHRS and CDR2 is YFSETQ. In nucleotides, the CDR3 is TGCGCCAGCAGCGACGAGGGCGATACGCAGTATTTT. Translation: CASSDEGDTQYF.

The chain joins TRBV5-1 to TRBJ2-6, with D maybe TRBD2 (6 bases). The V gene lost 7 bases and the J gene lost 0 bases, with 11 bases spanning the gap. The CDR3 is 15 amino acids. Germline assignment: CDR1 SGHRS and CDR2 YFSETQ. The CDR3 is CASWAGSSGANVLTF. Here the CDR3 DNA reads TGCGCCAGCTGGGCGGGAAGCTCTGGGGCCAACGTCCTGACTTTC. Complete variable domain (other parts from reference TRBV5-1 and TRBJ2-6): KAGVTQTPRYLIKTRGQQVTLSCSPISGHRSVSWYQQTPGQGLQFLFEYFSETQRNKGNFPGRFSGRQFSNSRSEMNVSTLELGDSALYLCASWAGSSGANVLTFGAGSRLTVL.

The J gene is TRBJ2-1, the V gene TRBV5-1, with TRBD1 identical over 9 bases. Per germline, CDR1 SGHRS and CDR2 YFSETQ. The length of the CDR3 is 16 residues. Unmatched junction bases numbered 5, after V lost 4 bases and J lost 0 bases. CDR3 nucleotide sequence: TGCGCCAGCAGCGGAGGGACAGGGAGCTCCTACAATGAGCAGTTCTTC. This gives the protein CASSGGTGSSYNEQFF.